The 21 T cell receptor beta chains in this list originate from one sample, sequenced in a study of cytomegalovirus exposure and HLA in healthy donors. Produced via immunoSEQ multiplex PCR; TCRdb's table is partial and in-frame only. This sample has some 200,000 clones; about 79% occur once, and the top ten carry around an eighth. Source material: PBMCs. All receptors come from a woman aged 30 to 39 in good health and CMV-seropositive.

The chain is built from TRBV5-6 and TRBJ1-1; 7 bases fit TRBD1. The CDR3 is 17 residues long. The germline V gene encodes CDR1 SGHDT and CDR2 YYEEEE. Trimming removed 0 bases from V and 5 bases from J; junction bases left unmatched: 13. The DNA of the CDR3 is TGTGCCAGCAGCTTGGTTGTAATTGTTGGGGACAGTACTGAAGCTTTCTTT. Translated, it gives CASSLVVIVGDSTEAFF. The full variable domain, with the rest looked up from reference TRBV5-6 and TRBJ1-1, is DAGVTQSPTHLIKTRGQQVTLRCSPKSGHDTVSWYQQALGQGPQFIFQYYEEEERQRGNFPDRFSGHQFPNYSSELNVNALLLGDSALYLCASSLVVIVGDSTEAFFGQGTRLTVV.

V usage is TRBV15 and J usage is TRBJ2-7; D is undetermined. From germline, CDR1 is LNHNV and CDR2 YYDKDF (reference sequence). Deletions cut 0 bases from V and 5 bases from J, with 14 bases between. The CDR3 totals 15 residues. The CDR3 spells CATSRDKLPGDEQYF. Here the CDR3 DNA reads TGTGCCACCAGCAGAGATAAACTCCCCGGTGACGAGCAGTACTTC. Filled out from reference TRBV15 and TRBJ2-7, the complete variable domain reads DAMVIQNPRYQVTQFGKPVTLSCSQTLNHNVMYWYQQKSSQAPKLLFHYYDKDFNNEADTPDNFQSRRPNTSFCFLDIRSPGLGDTAMYLCATSRDKLPGDEQYFGPGTRLTVT.

Of note for this clone: Distinct nucleotide sequences in the sample also encode this CDR3. The CDR3 nucleotides read TGCGCCAGCAGCTTGGCAAGCAATCAGCCCCAGCATTTT. Its protein product is CASSLASNQPQHF. V is TRBV5-1 and J is TRBJ1-5, with D uncertain. Germline-derived CDR1 and CDR2 are SGHRS and YFSETQ. The CDR3 covers 13 residues. Trimming took off 0 bases at V and 1 base at J, with 2 bases between the two ends.

The rearrangement joins TRBV5-6 to TRBJ2-7; perhaps TRBD1 as D (6 bases). V gave up 5 bases and J gave up 2 bases, with 17 bases separating them. CDR1 is SGHDT, CDR2 YYEEEE, per germline. The CDR3 is made up of 15 amino acids. CDR3 residues: CASSLGPGQTYEQYF. CDR3 DNA: TGTGCCAGCAGTCTGGGGCCCGGACAGACCTACGAGCAGTACTTC.

In its sample, this clone was seen a few times. The chain uses TRBV2 and TRBJ1-4; TRBD1 is a possible D gene (5 bases). Trimming stripped 5 bases from V and 8 bases from J, with 9 bases between. This CDR3 contains 12 residues. CDR1 is SNHLY, CDR2 FYNNEI, per germline. The CDR3 DNA sequence: TGTGCCAGCAGTACAAGGGGCGAAAAACTGTTTTTT. Its protein product is CASSTRGEKLFF.

This clone was observed a handful of times. The V and J genes are TRBV7-9 and TRBJ1-1; tentative D call: TRBD1 (6 bases). The germline CDR1 and CDR2 sequences are SEHNR and FQNEAQ (reference sequence). The CDR3 loop spans 13 amino acids. V was clipped by 3 bases and J by 10 bases, with 15 bases between them. The CDR3: CASSLGQTIVAFF. The DNA of the CDR3 is TGTGCCAGCAGCTTGGGACAAACTATCGTAGCTTTCTTT.

This rearrangement joins TRBV18 to TRBJ2-5, with 12 bases aligning to TRBD2. The CDR3 is 16 amino acids. CDR1 is KGHSH, CDR2 LQKENI, per germline. V was pared by 6 bases and J by 4 bases, with 9 bases of the junction left unmatched. The CDR3 region has the DNA TGTGCCAGCTCCCGTTGGACTAGCGGGACCGCAGAGACCCAGTACTTC. Amino acids: CASSRWTSGTAETQYF.

The chain uses TRBV29-1 and TRBJ2-7, with D possibly TRBD2 on 7 matching bases. Germline V gene data show CDR1 as SQVTM and CDR2 as ANQGSEA. V lost 4 bases, J lost 4 bases, and 17 bases lay in between. This CDR3 contains 14 residues. CDR3 residues: CSVGRGAAFYEQYF. The CDR3 nucleotides are TGCAGCGTTGGACGGGGGGCGGCCTTTTACGAGCAGTACTTC.

The V gene is TRBV6-1, the J gene TRBJ2-2; maybe TRBD1 (6 bases). CDR1 is MNHNS, CDR2 SASEGT, per germline. This CDR3 has 14 residues. Trimming stripped 7 bases from V and 1 base from J, with 10 bases between. The CDR3, as DNA: TGTGCCAGCACCGAACAGGGGAACACCGGGGAGCTGTTTTTT. Protein: CASTEQGNTGELFF.

J is TRBJ2-1 and V is TRBV6-1; 9 bases are a match to TRBD2. The germline gives CDR1 MNHNS, CDR2 SASEGT. CDR3 length: 14 amino acids. V gave up 6 bases and J gave up 6 bases; unmatched junction bases: 6. The CDR3 region is CASRLAGEGNEQFF. The CDR3 bases are TGTGCCAGCAGATTAGCGGGAGAGGGCAATGAGCAGTTCTTC.

The chain has TRBV5-4 and TRBJ2-3; 7 nucleotides match TRBD2. Germline values: CDR1 SGHNT, CDR2 YYREEE (reference sequence). This CDR3 is 17 amino acids long. Trimming took 4 bases from V and 4 from J; bases not matched to a gene: 15. The DNA for the CDR3 is TGTGCCAGCAGCCACCCGACCGGGACTACCTTGGCAGATACGCAGTATTTT. Protein product: CASSHPTGTTLADTQYF.

The rearrangement joins TRBV5-6 to TRBJ2-1; a weak D match, TRBD2 (6 bases). CDR1 SGHDT and CDR2 YYEEEE come from the germline V gene. The V end lost 3 bases, the J end lost 4 bases, and 17 bases lay between the germline ends. The CDR3 runs to 16 residues. CDR3 region: CASSWRPTGGYNEQFF. CDR3 nucleotides: TGTGCCAGCAGCTGGAGGCCAACCGGGGGATACAATGAGCAGTTCTTC.

V usage is TRBV5-4 and J usage is TRBJ2-2, with TRBD2 identical over 11 bases. Germline V lookup: CDR1 SGHNT, CDR2 YYREEE (reference sequence). V gave up 0 bases and J gave up 4 bases; unmatched junction bases: 5. CDR3 length: 17 amino acids. The CDR3 here is CASSLEVAGGPTGELFF. The CDR3 nucleotides read TGTGCCAGCAGCTTGGAAGTAGCGGGAGGGCCCACCGGGGAGCTGTTTTTT. Filled out from reference TRBV5-4 and TRBJ2-2, the complete variable domain reads ETGVTQSPTHLIKTRGQQVTLRCSSQSGHNTVSWYQQALGQGPQFIFQYYREEENGRGNFPPRFSGLQFPNYSSELNVNALELDDSALYLCASSLEVAGGPTGELFFGEGSRLTVL.

V usage is TRBV29-1 and J usage is TRBJ2-1; 9 positions agree with TRBD1. CDR3 length equals 16 residues. Trimming removed 7 bases from V and 4 bases from J; junction bases left unmatched: 14. Germline CDR1 and CDR2: SQVTM and ANQGSEA. This chain's CDR3 is CSAHGGGTGYYNEQFF. CDR3 bases: TGCAGCGCCCACGGAGGAGGGACAGGGTATTACAATGAGCAGTTCTTC.

This chain connects TRBV13 to TRBJ1-1; 7 nucleotides agree with TRBD1. The V segment lost 5 bases and the J segment 7 bases; nucleotides outside the gene matches: 7. This CDR3 comprises 13 residues. CDR1 and CDR2 (germline): PRHDT, FYEKMQ (reference sequence). The CDR3 here is CASSGGQSFEAFF. Written as DNA, the CDR3 is TGTGCCAGCAGCGGGGGACAGAGTTTTGAAGCTTTCTTT.

This chain connects TRBV27 to TRBJ2-1, with 9 bases matching TRBD1. Per germline, CDR1 MNHEY and CDR2 SMNVEV (reference sequence). This CDR3 has 16 amino acids. V was clipped by 6 bases and J by 8 bases; unmatched bases: 14. Here the CDR3 DNA reads TGTGCCAGCAGCCCCATCCGGGACAGGGTCTTCGATGAGCAGTTCTTC. Translation: CASSPIRDRVFDEQFF.

The V call is TRBV28, the J call TRBJ1-2; D call uncertain. This CDR3 spans 12 amino acids. V was shortened by 6 bases and J by 1 base, with 6 bases between the two germline ends. Germline CDR1 is MDHEN and CDR2 is SYDVKM. The chain's CDR3 is CASRPVNYGYTF. The CDR3 DNA follows: TGTGCCAGCAGGCCAGTTAACTATGGCTACACCTTC.

This chain uses TRBV7-8 with TRBJ2-4, with 13 bases lining up with TRBD2. Trimming cost V 5 bases and J 5 bases; bases outside gene matches: 12. This CDR3 contains 18 residues. Germline V gene lookup returns CDR1 SGHVS and CDR2 FQNEAQ. The CDR3 coding sequence is TGTGCCAGCAGCACTCGGACTAGCGGGAGAGGAGGGGAAAACATTCAGTACTTC. Protein sequence: CASSTRTSGRGGENIQYF.

V gene TRBV5-6 combines with J gene TRBJ2-7; no clear D gene. V was clipped by 0 bases and J by 4 bases, with 8 bases between them. The CDR3 runs 13 residues. Germline V gene lookup returns CDR1 SGHDT and CDR2 YYEEEE. The CDR3 nucleotides read TGTGCCAGCAGCTTGGGAACAGAGTACGAGCAGTACTTC. It codes for CASSLGTEYEQYF.

The CDR3 here is CATQPLDRGEQYF. DNA of the CDR3: TGTGCCACCCAACCCCTGGACAGAGGGGAGCAGTACTTC. The rearrangement joins TRBV10-3 to TRBJ2-7; possible D gene TRBD1, 6 bases. V lost 10 bases, J lost 7 bases, and 20 bases lay in between. The CDR3 covers 13 residues. Germline CDR1 ENHRY, CDR2 SYGVKD.

This chain joins TRBV19 and TRBJ1-2, with TRBD1 matching 7 bases. The CDR3 is 12 residues long. V dropped 5 bases and J dropped 11; count of bases not matched to a gene: 8. Germline assignment: CDR1 LNHDA and CDR2 SQIVND (reference sequence). The CDR3 protein is CASSPGQKGYTF. The CDR3 DNA sequence: TGTGCCAGTAGTCCGGGACAGAAAGGGTACACCTTC.